What follows is one TCR beta chain and its context. No antigen is known for it. Germline V lookup: CDR1 SNHLY, CDR2 FYNNEI. Trimming cost V 5 bases and J 1 base, with 10 bases left between them. The CDR3 has 14 amino acids. TCRdb re-called the RT-PCR reads through MiXCR, storing one row per CDR3 protein. Of some 2,400 distinct CDR3 sequences listed, 82% are singletons. This sample is drawn from a study of yellow fever vaccine responses in identical twins. Study conclusions and caveats: Among the twins, the vaccine T cell response reportedly seemed partly convergent and partly personalized.

The sample in question was T cells from blood (PBMCs), unsorted or a sorted subset (not recorded which), obtained before or after yellow fever vaccination (not recorded which). The clonotype comes from a woman younger than 35 who received the yellow fever vaccine. The rearrangement links TRBV2 to TRBJ2-3; the D is unclear. The CDR3 sequence: CASSFRLGTDTQYF. The CDR3, as DNA: TGTGCCAGCAGTTTTCGGCTGGGCACAGATACGCAGTATTTT.